The 3 T cell receptor beta chains listed next were all sequenced from one sample in a study of shared clonotypes between healthy human individuals. CD8 cells classed as naive were CD45RO-negative and positively selected for CCR7, excluding terminally differentiated effector memory CD45RA+ cells. Produced via immunoSEQ multiplex PCR; TCRdb's table is partial and in-frame only. The sample records approximately 2,200,000 clones, about 93% being singletons. The sample taken for sequencing was naive CD8+ T cells from PBMCs. Receptor source: a man between 18 and 29 years old in good health. Some clones in this sample may be carry-over from other donors' samples.

The chain carries TRBV11-2 and TRBJ2-1; 7 positions agree with TRBD1. V trimming: 5 bases; J trimming: 1 base; junction bases outside the gene matches: 11. CDR1 SGHAT and CDR2 FQNNGV come from the germline V gene. CDR3 length equals 17 residues. The DNA for the CDR3 is TGTGCCAGCAGCAAGTCCCCTGACAGGGAATCCTACAATGAGCAGTTCTTC. This translates into CASSKSPDRESYNEQFF. Complete variable domain (other parts from reference TRBV11-2 and TRBJ2-1): EAGVAQSPRYKIIEKRQSVAFWCNPISGHATLYWYQQILGQGPKLLIQFQNNGVVDDSQLPKDRFSAERLKGVDSTLKIQPAKLEDSAVYLCASSKSPDRESYNEQFFGPGTRLTVL.

The chain recombines TRBV7-8 with TRBJ2-4, with D perhaps matching TRBD1 (6 bases). In germline, CDR1 is SGHVS, CDR2 FQNEAQ. V lost 5 bases, J lost 1 base, and 12 bases lay in between. This CDR3 is 15 amino acids long. Written as DNA, the CDR3 is TGTGCCAGCAGCGACCACAGGGAGGCCAAAAACATTCAGTACTTC. Its translation is CASSDHREAKNIQYF.

This clone is a singleton in its sample. The chain combines TRBV9 with TRBJ2-2; tentatively, D is TRBD2 (6 bases). With 0 bases removed from V and 6 bases from J, the gap between germline ends came to 9 bases. The germline gives CDR1 SGDLS, CDR2 YYNGEE. There are 14 residues in the CDR3. CDR3 nucleotides: TGTGCCAGCAGCGTAGGGGCGGGACCCGGGGAGCTGTTTTTT. It codes for CASSVGAGPGELFF. The full variable domain, completed using reference TRBV9 and TRBJ2-2, is DSGVTQTPKHLITATGQRVTLRCSPRSGDLSVYWYQQSLDQGLQFLIQYYNGEERAKGNILERFSAQQFPDLHSELNLSSLELGDSALYFCASSVGAGPGELFFGEGSRLTVL.